This T cell receptor (beta chain) is drawn from a study of blood T cell repertoires in COVID-19 (dated by TCRdb to about 2020). At the level of the whole study: Samples covering the acute and convalescent phases of COVID-19 were provided by collaborators in the United States, Italy and Spain. Samples came from the ongoing ImmuneRACE study (first 160 participants) plus 1,254 subjects from 6 global collaborators. The prospective study material was composed of cDNA or gDNA derived from T cells, B-cell-depleted T cells, or PBMCs. HLA class I and class II types, where available, came from metadata supplied by the sample provider rather than from assay-based typing. The sample metadata nearly always contained a de-identified subject ID, COVID-19 status, age in years and sex. The repertoires were made available in a free public database intended to serve as a resource for research on the immune response to SARS-CoV-2. Subjects who had been exposed to COVID-19, were actively infected with it, or had recovered from it provided the deeply sampled blood TCRbeta repertoires that made up the dataset.

Summary of the overall study and its limitations: The quantity of clinical and demographic metadata differed by source and by participant and was supplied without curation.

The collaborating institutions used their own protocols to collect whole blood in K2EDTA tubes. Collaborator samples were shipped for TCRbeta analysis as frozen whole blood, isolated PBMCs, or DNA extracted from either sample type. TCRbeta CDR3 regions were amplified from genomic DNA by means of the immunoSEQ Assay, a bias-controlled multiplex PCR. Per the source publication's procedure: Nucleated cell counts per sample were estimated from amplification of reference gene primers within the assay. To quantify the absolute abundance of each unique TCRbeta CDR3 rearrangement, sequence reads were collapsed and filtered. Productive Simpson clonality was computed per sample as the square root of Simpson's diversity index over productive rearrangements. TCRdb took over this immuneACCESS table, retaining in-frame rearrangements with V and J assigned. Such tables are incomplete; in checked studies, under half of the missing clones stem from an unresolved V gene, and the remainder is unexplained. D and trimming were read from the DNA, whereas the V and J calls and clone size are those reported in that table. For this sample the table gives 200,000 to 250,000 clones, of which about three quarters were detected only once. 7% to 8.5% of the sample comes from the top ten.

From the germline V gene, CDR1 is SGHVS and CDR2 is FNYEAQ. Clipping removes 1 base from V and 3 bases from J, with 6 as the unmatched junction base count. CDR3 length: 17 amino acids, cysteine to phenylalanine. Just CDR3 DNA is preserved here, 51 bases in frame from base 1. A word on this clone: The clone's antigen remains unknown. The input lacks base qualities; no much larger clone sits a single base away.

The source material was peripheral blood. This receptor was obtained from an older woman with acute or convalescent COVID-19. The chain employs TRBV7-6 and TRBJ2-5; 12 junctional bases match TRBD1. The CDR3 here reads CASSLVWDRGRKETQYF. The nucleotide sequence is TGTGCCAGCAGCTTAGTGTGGGACAGGGGGCGTAAAGAGACCCAGTACTTC.